These T cell receptor beta chains were read from a single sample in a study of blood T cell repertoires in COVID-19. Sequencing used immunoSEQ multiplex PCR; TCRdb keeps in-frame clones, though not all of them. The sample holds roughly 200,000 clones, 85% to 90% seen once. The source material was peripheral blood. These receptor sequences come from a woman in her forties or fifties with COVID-19, enrolled during active disease. CDR3s leave out the opening cysteine and the closing phenylalanine or tryptophan.

v_call cdr3_aa
TRBV7-2 ASSLEGVGKDIQY
TRBV14 ASSPDRGRSDEQF
TRBV6-2/TRBV6-3 ASSPNIWTGVNYGYT
TRBV2 ASSADRGPGDTQY
TRBV19 ASSIGTSLNNEQF
TRBV6-5 ASRETGLGADTQY
TRBV6-2/TRBV6-3 ASSSRRQGAF
TRBV29-1 SVEGAQGYT
TRBV7-2 ASSSTSLSTDTQY
TRBV5-5 ASSLGGFGNTIY
TRBV19 ASIRGGLETEAF
TRBV19 ASRRETGNTGELF
TRBV19 ASSSGGEETQY
TRBV11-2 ASSGVQGKVGAF
TRBV19 ASSISSLDRGETEAF